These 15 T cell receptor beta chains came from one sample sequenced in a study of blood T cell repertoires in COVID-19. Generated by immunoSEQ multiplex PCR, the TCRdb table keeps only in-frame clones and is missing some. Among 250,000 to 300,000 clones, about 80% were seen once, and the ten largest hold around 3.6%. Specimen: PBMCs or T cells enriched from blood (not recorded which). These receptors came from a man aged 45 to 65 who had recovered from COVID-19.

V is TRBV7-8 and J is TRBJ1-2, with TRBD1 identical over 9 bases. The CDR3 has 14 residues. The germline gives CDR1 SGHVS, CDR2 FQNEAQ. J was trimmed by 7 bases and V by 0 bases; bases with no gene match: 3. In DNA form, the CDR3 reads TGTGCCAGCAGCTTAGCCGGGACAGGGACTGGCTACACCTTC. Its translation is CASSLAGTGTGYTF. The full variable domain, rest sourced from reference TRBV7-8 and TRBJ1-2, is GAGVSQSPRYKVAKRGQDVALRCDPISGHVSLFWYQQALGQGPEFLTYFQNEAQLDKSGLPSDRFFAERPEGSVSTLKIQRTQQEDSAVYLCASSLAGTGTGYTFGSGTRLTVV.

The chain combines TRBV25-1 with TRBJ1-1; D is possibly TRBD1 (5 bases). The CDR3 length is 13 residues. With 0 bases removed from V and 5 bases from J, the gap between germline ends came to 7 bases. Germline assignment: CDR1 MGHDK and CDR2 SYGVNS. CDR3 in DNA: TGTGCCAGCAGTGAATATGGGGGGACTGAAGCTTTCTTT. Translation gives CASSEYGGTEAFF. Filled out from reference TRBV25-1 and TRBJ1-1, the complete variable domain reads EADIYQTPRYLVIGTGKKITLECSQTMGHDKMYWYQQDPGMELHLIHYSYGVNSTEKGDLSSESTVSRIRTEHFPLTLESARPSHTSQYLCASSEYGGTEAFFGQGTRLTVV.

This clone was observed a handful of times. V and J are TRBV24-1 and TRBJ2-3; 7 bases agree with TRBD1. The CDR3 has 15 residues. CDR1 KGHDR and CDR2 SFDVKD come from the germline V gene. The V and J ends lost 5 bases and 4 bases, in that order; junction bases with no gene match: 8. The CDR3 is CATSARQGRSDTQYF. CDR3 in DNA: TGTGCCACCAGTGCCCGACAGGGTCGGTCAGATACGCAGTATTTT.

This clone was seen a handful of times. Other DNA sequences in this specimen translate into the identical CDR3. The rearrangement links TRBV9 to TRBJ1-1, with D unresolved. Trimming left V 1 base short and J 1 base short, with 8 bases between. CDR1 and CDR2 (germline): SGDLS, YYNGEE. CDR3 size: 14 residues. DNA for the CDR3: TGTGCCAGCAGCGTACGGGCGGGGAACACTGAAGCTTTCTTT. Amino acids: CASSVRAGNTEAFF.

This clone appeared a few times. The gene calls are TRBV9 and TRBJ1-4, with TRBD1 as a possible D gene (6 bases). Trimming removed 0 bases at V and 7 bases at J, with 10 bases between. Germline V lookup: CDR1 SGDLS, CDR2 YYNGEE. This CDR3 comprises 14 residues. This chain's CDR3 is CASSVDRVSEKLFF. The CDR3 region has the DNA TGTGCCAGCAGCGTAGACAGGGTTAGTGAAAAACTGTTTTTT.

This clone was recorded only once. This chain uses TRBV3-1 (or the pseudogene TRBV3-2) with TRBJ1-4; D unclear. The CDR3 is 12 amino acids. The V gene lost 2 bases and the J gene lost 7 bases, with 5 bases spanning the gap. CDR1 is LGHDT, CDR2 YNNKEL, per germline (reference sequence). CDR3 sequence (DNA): TGTGCCAGCAGCCAAAGGAGTGAAAAACTGTTTTTT. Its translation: CASSQRSEKLFF.

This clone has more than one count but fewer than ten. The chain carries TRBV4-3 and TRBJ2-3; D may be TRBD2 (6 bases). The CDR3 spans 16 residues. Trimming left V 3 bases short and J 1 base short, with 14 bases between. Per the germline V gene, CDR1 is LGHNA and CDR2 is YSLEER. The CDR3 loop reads CASSQETRRGTDTQYF. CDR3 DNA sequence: TGCGCCAGCAGCCAGGAGACAAGGAGGGGCACAGATACGCAGTATTTT.

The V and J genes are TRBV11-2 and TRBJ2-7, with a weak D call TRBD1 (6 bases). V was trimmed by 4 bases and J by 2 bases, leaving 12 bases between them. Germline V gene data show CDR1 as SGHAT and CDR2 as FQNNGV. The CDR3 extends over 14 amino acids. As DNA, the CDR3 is TGTGCCAGCAGCTCTGGGACATCCACCTACGAGCAGTACTTC. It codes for CASSSGTSTYEQYF. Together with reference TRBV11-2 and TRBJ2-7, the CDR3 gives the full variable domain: EAGVAQSPRYKIIEKRQSVAFWCNPISGHATLYWYQQILGQGPKLLIQFQNNGVVDDSQLPKDRFSAERLKGVDSTLKIQPAKLEDSAVYLCASSSGTSTYEQYFGPGTRLTVT.

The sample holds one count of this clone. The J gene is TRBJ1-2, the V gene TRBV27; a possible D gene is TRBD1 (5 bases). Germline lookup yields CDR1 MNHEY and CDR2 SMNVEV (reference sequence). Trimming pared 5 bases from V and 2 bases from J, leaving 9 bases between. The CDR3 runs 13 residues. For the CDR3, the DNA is TGTGCCAGCAGTCCGTCAGGGAACTATGGCTACACCTTC. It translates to CASSPSGNYGYTF.

The CDR3 sequence: CASSLQGAWTEAFF. The CDR3 DNA follows: TGTGCCAGCAGCCTCCAGGGGGCTTGGACTGAAGCTTTCTTT. The chain is built from TRBV28 and TRBJ1-1; 8 nucleotides match TRBD1. The J segment lost 5 bases and the V segment lost 6 bases, leaving 8 bases of the junction unmatched. From germline, CDR1 is MDHEN and CDR2 SYDVKM. This CDR3 comprises 14 residues.

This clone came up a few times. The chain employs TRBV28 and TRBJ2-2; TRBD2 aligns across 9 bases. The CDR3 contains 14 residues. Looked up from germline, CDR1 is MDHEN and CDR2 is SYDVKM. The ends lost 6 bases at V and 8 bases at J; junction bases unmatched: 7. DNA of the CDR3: TGTGCCAGCAGGTCGGGACTAGCAACGGGGGAGCTGTTTTTT. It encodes CASRSGLATGELFF.

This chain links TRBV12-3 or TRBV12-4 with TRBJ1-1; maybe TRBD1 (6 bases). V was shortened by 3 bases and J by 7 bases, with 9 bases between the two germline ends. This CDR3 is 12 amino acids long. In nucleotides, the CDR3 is TGTGCCAGCAGTTTTCAGGGGATTGAAGCTTTCTTT. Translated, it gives CASSFQGIEAFF.

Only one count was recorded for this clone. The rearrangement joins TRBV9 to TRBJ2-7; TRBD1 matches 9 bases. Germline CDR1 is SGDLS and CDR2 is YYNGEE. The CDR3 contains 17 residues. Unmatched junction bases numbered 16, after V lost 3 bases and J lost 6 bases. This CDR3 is CASSATLPGQGSSEQYF. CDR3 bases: TGTGCCAGCAGCGCGACACTACCGGGACAGGGATCTTCCGAGCAGTACTTC.

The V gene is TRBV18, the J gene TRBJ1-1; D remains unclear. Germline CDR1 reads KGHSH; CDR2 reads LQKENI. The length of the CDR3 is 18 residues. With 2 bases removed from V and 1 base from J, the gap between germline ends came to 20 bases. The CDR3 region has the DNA TGTGCCAGCTCACCATCGACTTGGGCAGAGGGTTGGAACACTGAAGCTTTCTTT. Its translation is CASSPSTWAEGWNTEAFF.

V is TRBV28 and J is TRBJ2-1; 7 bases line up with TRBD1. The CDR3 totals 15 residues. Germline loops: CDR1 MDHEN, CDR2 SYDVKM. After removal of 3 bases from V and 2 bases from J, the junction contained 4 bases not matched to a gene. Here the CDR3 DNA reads TGTGCCAGCAGTTTGACAGGGTATCCCTACAATGAGCAGTTCTTC. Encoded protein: CASSLTGYPYNEQFF.